The 13 T cell receptor beta chains below all came from one sample that was sequenced in a study of blood T cell repertoires in COVID-19. Generated by immunoSEQ multiplex PCR, the TCRdb table keeps only in-frame clones and is missing some. The sample lists approximately 260,000 clones; approximately 87% were seen once. The source material was peripheral blood. These receptors were obtained from a man in his 60s who had recovered from COVID-19.

The chain uses TRBV7-8 and TRBJ2-7; 7 nucleotides agree with TRBD2. V shed 0 bases, J shed 3 bases, and the junction held 5 bases outside the gene matches. The CDR3 covers 15 residues. The V gene's germline CDR1 is SGHVS and CDR2 FQNEAQ. DNA of the CDR3: TGTGCCAGCAGCTTAGCGGGAGGGACGATCTACGAGCAGTACTTC. Translation: CASSLAGGTIYEQYF.

This clone was counted between two and nine times. The genes are TRBV6-5 and TRBJ2-2; possible D gene TRBD1, 6 bases. CDR3 length: 13 amino acids. Trimming cost V 6 bases and J 6 bases, with 11 bases left between them. CDR1 is MNHEY and CDR2 is SVGAGI in the germline V gene. CDR3 residues: CASSLGAPGELFF. CDR3 nucleotides: TGTGCCAGCAGCCTGGGGGCCCCCGGGGAGCTGTTTTTT.

V usage is TRBV7-2 and J usage is TRBJ2-7; maybe TRBD2 (5 bases). The CDR3 totals 15 residues. Germline assignment: CDR1 SGHTA and CDR2 FQGNSA. With 1 base removed from V and 4 bases from J, the gap between germline ends came to 14 bases. The CDR3 here is CASSLGTGIFYEQYF. In DNA form, the CDR3 reads TGTGCCAGCAGCTTAGGGACGGGGATTTTTTACGAGCAGTACTTC.

This chain uses TRBV19 with TRBJ1-5; 9 bases are shared with TRBD1. This CDR3 is 14 amino acids long. The ends lost 4 bases at V and 4 bases at J; junction bases unmatched: 2. From germline, CDR1 is LNHDA and CDR2 SQIVND (reference sequence). This chain's CDR3 is CASSTDRGNQPQHF. The CDR3 coding sequence is TGTGCCAGTAGTACCGACAGGGGGAATCAGCCCCAGCATTTT.

CDR3 sequence: CASRSGGTNEKLFF. The CDR3 region has the DNA TGTGCCAGCAGGTCGGGGGGAACTAATGAAAAACTGTTTTTT. J is TRBJ1-4 and V is TRBV28; a weak D match, TRBD1 (5 bases). Germline V gene lookup returns CDR1 MDHEN and CDR2 SYDVKM. Trimming removed 6 bases at V and 1 base at J, with 9 bases between. The CDR3 has 14 amino acids.

The chain uses TRBV2 and TRBJ2-3, with TRBD2 matching over 7 bases. V lost 10 bases, J lost 1 base, and 11 bases stayed unmatched. The CDR3 has 15 amino acids. Germline V lookup: CDR1 SNHLY, CDR2 FYNNEI. CDR3 region: CATPTGAGGTDTQYF. DNA of the CDR3: TGTGCCACCCCAACGGGCGCGGGAGGCACAGATACGCAGTATTTT. The full variable domain, with the rest looked up from reference TRBV2 and TRBJ2-3, is EPEVTQTPSHQVTQMGQEVILRCVPISNHLYFYWYRQILGQKVEFLVSFYNNEISEKSEIFDDQFSVERPDGSNFTLKIRSTKLEDSAMYFCATPTGAGGTDTQYFGPGTRLTVL.

The V call is TRBV21-1, the J call TRBJ1-4; the DNA was not used to check the table's D call, TRBD1. TRBV21-1 is a documented pseudogene. The CDR3 is 16 amino acids. The CDR3 loop reads CASSKEGTGTNEKLFF. In DNA, the CDR3 is TGTGCCAGCAGCAAAGAGGGGACAGGGACTAATGAAAAACTGTTTTTT.

This sequence joins TRBV5-4 and TRBJ2-1; TRBD2 might be the D (6 bases). The CDR3 loop spans 16 amino acids. The V gene's germline CDR1 is SGHNT and CDR2 YYREEE (reference sequence). Trimming stripped 0 bases from V and 6 bases from J, with 16 bases between. The CDR3 DNA reads as TGTGCCAGCAGCTTGGCCGGGGGATGGGGCCTCAATGAGCAGTTCTTC. Translation: CASSLAGGWGLNEQFF.

This clone was found once. This chain joins TRBV7-9 and TRBJ1-2, with D perhaps TRBD1 (5 bases). CDR1 is SEHNR and CDR2 is FQNEAQ in the germline V gene (reference sequence). The length of the CDR3 is 14 residues. The V end lost 5 bases, the J end lost 7 bases, and 17 bases lay between the germline ends. The CDR3 sequence is CASSLGDPGGGYTF. The CDR3 DNA reads TGTGCCAGCAGCCTAGGGGATCCGGGAGGTGGCTACACCTTC.

V usage is TRBV11-2 and J usage is TRBJ2-3; 12 bases match TRBD2. CDR1 and CDR2 (germline): SGHAT, FQNNGV. Losses at the gene ends were 4 bases for V and 3 bases for J; bases not matched to a gene: 5. The CDR3 runs to 16 residues. The CDR3: CASSSGTSGSTDTQYF. Written as DNA, the CDR3 is TGTGCCAGCAGCTCCGGGACTAGCGGGTCGACAGATACGCAGTATTTT. Full variable domain (rest looked up from reference TRBV11-2 and TRBJ2-3): EAGVAQSPRYKIIEKRQSVAFWCNPISGHATLYWYQQILGQGPKLLIQFQNNGVVDDSQLPKDRFSAERLKGVDSTLKIQPAKLEDSAVYLCASSSGTSGSTDTQYFGPGTRLTVL.

This clone occurred a few times. V usage is TRBV4-1 and J usage is TRBJ2-7, with 7 nucleotides matching TRBD1. V shed 0 bases, J shed 0 bases, and the junction held 5 bases outside the gene matches. Germline lookup yields CDR1 MGHRA and CDR2 YSYEKL. The CDR3 totals 16 residues. The CDR3 region has the DNA TGCGCCAGCAGCCAAGAAATCAGGGGGAGCTCCTACGAGCAGTACTTC. Its translation: CASSQEIRGSSYEQYF.

This chain links TRBV7-2 with TRBJ2-3, with TRBD2 matching 8 bases. J gave up 3 bases and V 0 bases, and 8 bases lay outside the gene matches. This CDR3 has 17 residues. The germline CDR1 and CDR2 sequences are SGHTA and FQGNSA. The CDR3 DNA reads TGTGCCAGCAGCTTAGCCGGACTAGCCAGTTCGACAGATACGCAGTATTTT. It encodes CASSLAGLASSTDTQYF.

This chain uses TRBV28 with TRBJ2-7; D is perhaps TRBD1 (5 bases). In germline, CDR1 is MDHEN, CDR2 SYDVKM. The CDR3 length is 15 residues. Trimming shortened V by 4 bases and J by 3 bases, and 16 bases separated the two germline ends. The CDR3 DNA reads TGTGCCAGCAGTTCTCAATCGGACATTTACTACGAGCAGTACTTC. Translating gives CASSSQSDIYYEQYF.